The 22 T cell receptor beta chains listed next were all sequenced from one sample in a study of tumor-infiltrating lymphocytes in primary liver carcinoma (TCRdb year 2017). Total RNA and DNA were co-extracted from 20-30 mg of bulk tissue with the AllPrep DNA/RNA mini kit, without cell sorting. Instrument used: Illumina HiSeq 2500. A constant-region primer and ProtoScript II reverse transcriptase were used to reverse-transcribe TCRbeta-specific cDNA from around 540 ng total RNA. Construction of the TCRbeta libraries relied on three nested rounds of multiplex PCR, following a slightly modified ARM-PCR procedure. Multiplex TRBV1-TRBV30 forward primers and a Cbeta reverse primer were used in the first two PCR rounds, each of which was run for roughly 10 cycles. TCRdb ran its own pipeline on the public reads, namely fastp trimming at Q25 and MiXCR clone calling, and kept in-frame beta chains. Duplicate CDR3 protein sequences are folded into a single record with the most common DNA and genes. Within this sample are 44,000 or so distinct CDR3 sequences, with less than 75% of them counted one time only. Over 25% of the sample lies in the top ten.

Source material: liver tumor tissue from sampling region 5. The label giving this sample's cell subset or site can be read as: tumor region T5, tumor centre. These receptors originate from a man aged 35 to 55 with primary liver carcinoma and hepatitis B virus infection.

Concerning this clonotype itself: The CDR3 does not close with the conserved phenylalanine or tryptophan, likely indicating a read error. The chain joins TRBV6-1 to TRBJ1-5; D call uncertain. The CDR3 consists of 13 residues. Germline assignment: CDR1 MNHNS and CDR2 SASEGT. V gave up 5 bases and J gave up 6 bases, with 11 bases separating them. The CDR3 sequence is CASSRWGGQPQHS. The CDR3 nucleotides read TGTGCCAGCAGTAGGTGGGGAGGTCAGCCCCAGCATTCT.

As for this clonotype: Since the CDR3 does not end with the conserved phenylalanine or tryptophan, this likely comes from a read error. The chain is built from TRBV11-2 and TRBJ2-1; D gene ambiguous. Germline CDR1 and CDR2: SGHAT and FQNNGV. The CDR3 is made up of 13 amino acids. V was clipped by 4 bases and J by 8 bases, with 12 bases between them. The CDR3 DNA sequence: TGTGCCAGCAGCTCAGATGATGCCTATGAGCAGTTCCTC. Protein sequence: CASSSDDAYEQFL.

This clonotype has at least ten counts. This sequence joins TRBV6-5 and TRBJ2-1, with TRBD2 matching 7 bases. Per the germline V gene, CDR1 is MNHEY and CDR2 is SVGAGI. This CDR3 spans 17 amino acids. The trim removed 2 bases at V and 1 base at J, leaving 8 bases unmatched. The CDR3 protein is CASSYAGVGVSYNEQFF. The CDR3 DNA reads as TGTGCCAGCAGTTACGCGGGAGTGGGGGTATCCTACAATGAGCAGTTCTTC.

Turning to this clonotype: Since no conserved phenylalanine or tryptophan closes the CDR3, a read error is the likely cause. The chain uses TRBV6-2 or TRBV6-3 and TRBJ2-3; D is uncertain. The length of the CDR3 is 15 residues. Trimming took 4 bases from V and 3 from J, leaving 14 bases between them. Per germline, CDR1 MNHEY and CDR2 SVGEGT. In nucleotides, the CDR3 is TGTGCCAGCAGTTCGAGGCTAGTGGAGACAGATACGCAGTATTCT. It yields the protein CASSSRLVETDTQYS.

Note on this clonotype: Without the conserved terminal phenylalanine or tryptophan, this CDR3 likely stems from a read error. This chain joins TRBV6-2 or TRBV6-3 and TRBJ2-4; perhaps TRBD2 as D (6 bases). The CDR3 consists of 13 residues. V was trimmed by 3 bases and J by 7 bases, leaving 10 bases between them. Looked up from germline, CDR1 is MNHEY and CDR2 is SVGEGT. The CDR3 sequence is CASSYGEANIQYL. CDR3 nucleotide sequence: TGTGCCAGCAGTTATGGGGAGGCTAACATTCAGTACTTA.

DNA for the CDR3: TGCAGTGCTAGCCCGGACTCTGGAAACACCATATATTTT. Residues: CSASPDSGNTIYF. V is TRBV20-1 and J is TRBJ1-3; D is undetermined. The CDR3 covers 13 residues. Germline assignment: CDR1 DFQATT and CDR2 SNEGSKA (reference sequence). V gave up 3 bases and J gave up 0 bases, with 6 bases separating them.

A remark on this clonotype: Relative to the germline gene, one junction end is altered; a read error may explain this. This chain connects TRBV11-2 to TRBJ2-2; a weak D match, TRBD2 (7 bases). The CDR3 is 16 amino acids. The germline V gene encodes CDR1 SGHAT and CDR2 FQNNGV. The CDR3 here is CASSLVAPAGTGGLLF. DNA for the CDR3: TGTGCCAGCAGCTTAGTGGCGCCAGCGGGAACCGGGGGGCTGTTATTT.

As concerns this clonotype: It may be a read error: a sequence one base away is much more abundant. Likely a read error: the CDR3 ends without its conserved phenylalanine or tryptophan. CDR3 sequence: CASSSLQFGQYL. In DNA, the CDR3 is TGTGCCAGCAGCTCCCTGCAATTTGGGCAGTACCTC. This chain uses TRBV28 with TRBJ2-7; D remains ambiguous. The V gene lost 6 bases and the J gene lost 9 bases, with 15 bases spanning the gap. CDR1 and CDR2 from the germline V gene are MDHEN and SYDVKM. CDR3 size: 12 residues.

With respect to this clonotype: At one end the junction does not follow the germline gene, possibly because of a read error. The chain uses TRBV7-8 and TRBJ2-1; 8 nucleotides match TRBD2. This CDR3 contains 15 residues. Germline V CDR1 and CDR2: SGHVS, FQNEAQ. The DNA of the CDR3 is TGTGGCAGCCGGCCCCCCAGCGGGAGTTACACTGAGCAGTTCTTC. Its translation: CGSRPPSGSYTEQFF.

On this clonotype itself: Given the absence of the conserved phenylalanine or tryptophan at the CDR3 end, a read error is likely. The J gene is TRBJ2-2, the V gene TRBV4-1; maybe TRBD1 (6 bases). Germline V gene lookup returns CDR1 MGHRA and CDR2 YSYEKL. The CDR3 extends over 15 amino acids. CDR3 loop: CANSQDQGSTGELFC. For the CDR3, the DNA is TGCGCCAACAGCCAAGATCAGGGGAGCACCGGGGAGCTGTTTTGT.

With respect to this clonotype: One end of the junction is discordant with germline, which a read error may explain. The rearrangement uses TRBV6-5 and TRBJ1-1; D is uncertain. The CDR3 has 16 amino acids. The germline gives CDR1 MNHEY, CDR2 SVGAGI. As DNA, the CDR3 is TGTGCCAGTAGCCCCGGAGACGGCATCAGGAACACTGGAGCTTTCTTT. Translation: CASSPGDGIRNTGAFF.

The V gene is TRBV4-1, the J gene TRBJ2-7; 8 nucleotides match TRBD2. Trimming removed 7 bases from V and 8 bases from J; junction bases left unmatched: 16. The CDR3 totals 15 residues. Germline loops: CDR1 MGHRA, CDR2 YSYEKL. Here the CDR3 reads CASNRSFGGVDKQYF. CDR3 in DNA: TGCGCCAGCAACCGGTCATTCGGGGGGGTTGACAAGCAGTACTTC.

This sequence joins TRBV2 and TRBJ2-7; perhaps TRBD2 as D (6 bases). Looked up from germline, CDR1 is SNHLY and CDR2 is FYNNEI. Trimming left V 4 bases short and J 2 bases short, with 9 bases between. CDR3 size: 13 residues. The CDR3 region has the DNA TGTGCCAGCAGTGTAGAGCGGGCCTACGAGCAGTACTTC. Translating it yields CASSVERAYEQYF.

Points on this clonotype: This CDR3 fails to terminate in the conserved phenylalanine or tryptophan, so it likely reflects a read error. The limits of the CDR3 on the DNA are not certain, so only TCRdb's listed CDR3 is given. CDR3 residues: CASRAGVRSGANVLTL. The rearrangement links TRBV6-5 to TRBJ2-6; the D segment call TRBD1 is taken from the table without a DNA check. Germline assignment: CDR1 MNHEY and CDR2 SVGAGI. The length of the CDR3 is 16 amino acids, counting both ends.

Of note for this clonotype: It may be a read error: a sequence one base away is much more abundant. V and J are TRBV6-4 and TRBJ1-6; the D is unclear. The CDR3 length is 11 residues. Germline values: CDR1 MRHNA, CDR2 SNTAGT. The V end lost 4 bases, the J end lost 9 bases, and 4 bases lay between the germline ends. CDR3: CASSGLSPLHF. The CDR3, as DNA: TGTGCCAGCAGTGGGCTTTCACCCCTCCACTTT.

The CDR3: CATRENDNTIYF. CDR3 bases: TGTGCCACCAGAGAAAACGATAACACCATATATTTT. The chain couples TRBV24-1 to TRBJ1-3, with unresolved D. The CDR3 is 12 residues long. Germline CDR1 reads KGHDR; CDR2 reads SFDVKD. Trimming shortened V by 7 bases and J by 7 bases, and 10 bases separated the two germline ends.

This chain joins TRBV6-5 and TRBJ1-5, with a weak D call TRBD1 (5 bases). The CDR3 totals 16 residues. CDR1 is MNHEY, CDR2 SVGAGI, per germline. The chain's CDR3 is CPSSYWGLGENQPQHF. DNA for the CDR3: TGTCCAAGCAGTTACTGGGGCTTAGGGGAAAATCAGCCCCAGCATTTT.

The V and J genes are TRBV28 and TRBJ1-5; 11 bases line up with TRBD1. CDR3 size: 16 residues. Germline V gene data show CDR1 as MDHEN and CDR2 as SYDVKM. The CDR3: CGSSRTGGLGNQPQHF. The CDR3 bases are TGTGGTAGCAGTCGGACAGGGGGCTTGGGGAATCAGCCCCAGCATTTT.

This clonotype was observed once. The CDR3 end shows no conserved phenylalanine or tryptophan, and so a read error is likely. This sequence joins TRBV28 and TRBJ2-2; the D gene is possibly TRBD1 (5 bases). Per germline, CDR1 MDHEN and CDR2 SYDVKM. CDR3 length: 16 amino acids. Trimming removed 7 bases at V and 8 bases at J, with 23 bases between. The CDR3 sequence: CASNFLTEPSPGELFL. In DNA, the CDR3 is TGTGCCAGCAATTTCCTGACAGAACCTTCACCGGGGGAGCTGTTTCTT.

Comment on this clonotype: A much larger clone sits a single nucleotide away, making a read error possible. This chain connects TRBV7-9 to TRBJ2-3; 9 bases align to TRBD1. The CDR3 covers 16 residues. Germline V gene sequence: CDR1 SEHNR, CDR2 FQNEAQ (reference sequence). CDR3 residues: CASSTGQGPRTDMQYF. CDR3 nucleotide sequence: TGTGCCAGCAGCACCGGACAGGGGCCACGCACAGATATGCAGTATTTT. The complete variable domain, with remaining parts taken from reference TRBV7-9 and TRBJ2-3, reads DTGVSQNPRHKITKRGQNVTFRCDPISEHNRLYWYRQTLGQGPEFLTYFQNEAQLEKSRLLSDRFSAERPKGSFSTLEIQRTEQGDSAMYLCASSTGQGPRTDMQYFGPGTRLTVL.

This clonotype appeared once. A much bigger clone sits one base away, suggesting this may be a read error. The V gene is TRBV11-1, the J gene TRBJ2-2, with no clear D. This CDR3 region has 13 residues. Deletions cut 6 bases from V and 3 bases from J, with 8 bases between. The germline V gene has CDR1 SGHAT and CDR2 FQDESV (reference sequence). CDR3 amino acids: CASRFWDTGELFF. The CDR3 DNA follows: TGTGCCAGCAGATTTTGGGACACCGGGGAGCTGTTTTTT.

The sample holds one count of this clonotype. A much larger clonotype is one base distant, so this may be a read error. The CDR3 is CASSLGSNEQFF. The CDR3 bases are TGTGCCAGCAGCTTAGGTAGTAATGAGCAGTTCTTC. The chain is built from TRBV7-9 and TRBJ2-1; no clear D gene. Trimming cost V 1 base and J 7 bases, with 5 bases left between them. The CDR3 extends over 12 amino acids. Germline V CDR1 and CDR2: SEHNR, FQNEAQ (reference sequence).